The 12 T cell receptor beta chains below come from one sample, sequenced in a study of shared clonotypes between healthy human individuals. Repertoires were generated with immunoSEQ multiplex PCR, while TCRdb's copy carries only in-frame clones and drops some. The data show hundreds of thousands of clones, about 74% seen once. Sequencing used memory CD4+ T cells sorted from blood. The subset denotes: CD45RA-negative fraction. The origin of the receptors is a woman in her twenties or thirties in good health.

This sequence joins TRBV18 and TRBJ2-7; D might be TRBD1 (6 bases). Trimming cost V 1 base and J 6 bases, with 13 bases left between them. The CDR3 spans 14 residues. From germline, CDR1 is KGHSH and CDR2 LQKENI. The CDR3 sequence: CASSPRAGAGEQYF. CDR3 DNA sequence: TGTGCCAGCTCACCACGGGCAGGGGCGGGCGAGCAGTACTTC.

The genes are TRBV5-1 and TRBJ2-5; 12 nucleotides align to TRBD2. From germline, CDR1 is SGHRS and CDR2 YFSETQ. V was pared by 0 bases and J by 2 bases, with 5 bases of the junction left unmatched. The CDR3 has 17 residues. The CDR3 DNA is TGCGCCAGCAGCTTGGGACTAGCGGGAGATTTACAAGAGACCCAGTACTTC. This codes for CASSLGLAGDLQETQYF.

This clone was counted once. This chain connects TRBV7-9 to TRBJ2-7; 15 bases are shared with TRBD2. Germline CDR1 SEHNR, CDR2 FQNEAQ (reference sequence). The CDR3 runs to 16 residues. With 6 bases clipped from V and 4 bases from J, the junction kept 7 bases outside the gene matches. CDR3 protein: CASRGTSGRQDYEQYF. CDR3 coding DNA: TGTGCCAGCAGGGGGACTAGCGGGAGGCAAGATTACGAGCAGTACTTC.

The chain uses TRBV6-1 and TRBJ2-2; 8 positions agree with TRBD1. This CDR3 is 14 amino acids long. V lost 9 bases to trimming and J lost 2 bases; unmatched junction nucleotides: 5. Looked up from germline, CDR1 is MNHNS and CDR2 is SASEGT. The CDR3 sequence: CASNDRGNTGELFF. The CDR3 DNA is TGTGCCAGTAACGACAGGGGAAACACCGGGGAGCTGTTTTTT.

V is TRBV7-2 and J is TRBJ2-5; 8 nucleotides line up with TRBD2. Germline values: CDR1 SGHTA, CDR2 FQGNSA. The trim removed 5 bases at V and 1 base at J, leaving 6 bases unmatched. The CDR3 length is 15 residues. CDR3 DNA: TGTGCCAGCAGCAAGCGGGAGTCGGTCCAAGAGACCCAGTACTTC. Its protein product is CASSKRESVQETQYF.

This chain joins TRBV11-3 and TRBJ2-7; 10 nucleotides align to TRBD2. With 5 bases clipped from V and 2 bases from J, the junction kept 9 bases outside the gene matches. The CDR3 is 16 residues long. Germline assignment: CDR1 SGHNT and CDR2 YENEEA. The CDR3 DNA is TGTGCCAGCAGCCCAAACGCACTAGCGGGACCCTACGAGCAGTACTTC. Amino acids: CASSPNALAGPYEQYF.

As concerns this clone: Additional DNA sequences in this sample encode the identical CDR3. This chain joins TRBV9 and TRBJ2-1, with 7 positions matching TRBD2. V trimming: 3 bases; J trimming: 4 bases; junction bases outside the gene matches: 7. Germline V lookup: CDR1 SGDLS, CDR2 YYNGEE. CDR3 size: 15 residues. The CDR3 region has the DNA TGTGCCAGCAGCGGGGATAGCGGGCGATACAATGAGCAGTTCTTC. It codes for CASSGDSGRYNEQFF.

The V call is TRBV20-1, the J call TRBJ2-7; D gene uncertain. The V end was cut by 1 base, the J end by 7 bases, with 8 bases between. From germline, CDR1 is DFQATT and CDR2 SNEGSKA (reference sequence). CDR3 size: 11 residues. The CDR3 spells CSARGWSEQYF. CDR3 DNA: TGCAGTGCTAGAGGTTGGAGTGAGCAGTACTTC.

The V gene is TRBV19, the J gene TRBJ2-1; TRBD2 agrees at 10 bases. Trimming removed 6 bases from V and 5 bases from J; junction bases left unmatched: 13. The germline V gene encodes CDR1 LNHDA and CDR2 SQIVND (reference sequence). CDR3 length: 17 residues. The CDR3 here is CASRKGEAGGPHNEQFF. In nucleotides, the CDR3 is TGTGCCAGTAGAAAAGGGGAAGCGGGAGGGCCCCACAATGAGCAGTTCTTC.

Details on this clone: The sample carries other DNA sequences with the same CDR3. This chain uses TRBV18 with TRBJ2-7, with TRBD1 as a possible D gene (6 bases). V was clipped by 6 bases and J by 3 bases, with 12 bases between them. The V gene's germline CDR1 is KGHSH and CDR2 LQKENI. The CDR3 runs to 13 residues. The CDR3 nucleotides read TGTGCCAGCTCCCCGGGACAAAGCTACGAGCAGTACTTC. This encodes CASSPGQSYEQYF.

V and J are TRBV6-6 and TRBJ2-7; TRBD2 matches 9 bases. Germline-derived CDR1 and CDR2 are MNHNY and SVGAGI (reference sequence). The trim removed 4 bases at V and 2 bases at J, leaving 9 bases unmatched. There are 16 residues in the CDR3. CDR3 sequence (DNA): TGTGCCAGCAGTTCCGTACTAGCGGGCTACCCCTACGAGCAGTACTTC. It specifies CASSSVLAGYPYEQYF.

The chain joins TRBV5-1 to TRBJ2-1; 7 bases align to TRBD1. J was trimmed by 3 bases and V by 0 bases; bases with no gene match: 9. The CDR3 loop spans 17 amino acids. Per germline, CDR1 SGHRS and CDR2 YFSETQ. The CDR3 DNA is TGCGCCAGCAGCTTGGGCCCGACAGGGAATAACTACAATGAGCAGTTCTTC. The encoded protein is CASSLGPTGNNYNEQFF.